Listed below are T cell receptor beta chains from one sample, sequenced in a study of shared clonotypes between healthy human individuals. Libraries were prepared by immunoSEQ multiplex PCR; TCRdb keeps only in-frame clonotypes and omits some of them. In the table there are around 2,000,000 clones, less than 95% of which are singletons. Sequenced sample: naive CD8+ T cells sorted from blood. These TCRs come from a man aged 18 to 30 in good health. The CDR3 runs from the conserved cysteine through the conserved F or W. D genes are given only for firm matches. Rows may omit the clone size; those that give it use once, few, many or a size class.

D | size | J | V | DNA | CDR3
NA | NA | TRBJ2-7 | TRBV7-2 | TGTGCCAGCAGCTTAGCGGCGGGCGGGGCCGTTTACGAGCAGTACTTC | CASSLAAGGAVYEQYF
NA | NA | TRBJ2-7 | TRBV28 | TGTGCCAGCGCCCCGAACGGTCCCTACGAGCAGTACTTC | CASAPNGPYEQYF
NA | NA | TRBJ2-7 | TRBV27 | TGTGCCAGCAGTCCCTCTCGCGGTGAAACTACAGGAGAGCAGTACTTC | CASSPSRGETTGEQYF
TRBD2 | NA | TRBJ2-7 | TRBV6-5 | TGTGCCAGCACACGGACTAGTTCCCACGAGCAGTACTTC | CASTRTSSHEQYF
NA | NA | TRBJ1-2 | TRBV6-1 | TGTGCCAGCAGTGAAGTGTGGGCCGGTCAGTATGGCTACACCTTC | CASSEVWAGQYGYTF
NA | NA | TRBJ2-2 | TRBV15 | TGTGCCACCAGTCAGCCCGGGGCGAACACCGGGGAGCTGTTTTTT | CATSQPGANTGELFF
TRBD2 | NA | TRBJ2-1 | TRBV5-6 | TGTGCCAGCAGCTTGGGGGACTACTACAATGAGCAGTTCTTC | CASSLGDYYNEQFF
NA | NA | TRBJ2-7 | TRBV7-6 | TGTGCCAGCAGCTTGGGCGGAGAGGGTCTGGGTTACGAGCAGTACTTC | CASSLGGEGLGYEQYF
TRBD2 | NA | TRBJ2-1 | TRBV11-2 | TGTGCCAGCAGCTTAGTCACTAGCGGGACCAATGAGCAGTTCTTC | CASSLVTSGTNEQFF
NA | NA | TRBJ2-1 | TRBV9 | TGTGCCAGCAGCGTAGGGCAGGGGACGAACAATGAGCAGTTCTTC | CASSVGQGTNNEQFF
NA | NA | TRBJ1-1 | TRBV6-1 | TGTGCCAGCAGTGAGACTCGGACTGAAGCTTTCTTT | CASSETRTEAFF
NA | once | TRBJ2-7 | TRBV27 | TGTGCCAGCGCGGGACAGCCTTACTACGAGCAGTACTTC | CASAGQPYYEQYF
TRBD2 | NA | TRBJ2-5 | TRBV12-5 | TGTGCTAGTGGTTTTTTAGCGGGAGGGCCAGGGGAGACCCAGTACTTC | CASGFLAGGPGETQYF
NA | NA | TRBJ1-2 | TRBV27 | TGTGCCAGCAGTTCGCGGGGGGCTAACTATGGCTACACCTTC | CASSSRGANYGYTF
NA | NA | TRBJ2-3 | TRBV6-6 | TGTGCCAGCACCATGACTAGTAGCACAGATACGCAGTATTTT | CASTMTSSTDTQYF
NA | NA | TRBJ2-5 | TRBV7-8 | TGTGCCAGCAGCTCGTGGGACATAAACCAAGAGACCCAGTACTTC | CASSSWDINQETQYF
TRBD1 | NA | TRBJ2-7 | TRBV2 | TGTGCCAGCAGTGAGAGGGGAACCAAGACAGGGCCGAGGGACGAGCAGTACTTC | CASSERGTKTGPRDEQYF
NA | NA | TRBJ2-3 | TRBV7-2 | TGTGCCAGCAGCTTAGGACGGGGCACAGATACGCAGTATTTT | CASSLGRGTDTQYF
NA | NA | TRBJ2-7 | TRBV5-1 | TGCGCCAGCAGCACAGGAGATGGGGGCCTGGGAGGCGAGCAGTACTTC | CASSTGDGGLGGEQYF
TRBD1 | once | TRBJ1-4 | TRBV7-9 | TGTGCCAGCAGCTCCCGAGGGACAGGGATTGAAAAACTGTTTTTT | CASSSRGTGIEKLFF
NA | NA | TRBJ1-3 | TRBV28 | TGTGCCAGCAGTTTATATAGCTCTGGAAACACCATATATTTT | CASSLYSSGNTIYF
NA | NA | TRBJ2-7 | TRBV29-1 | TGCAGCGTTGAATTGGCGGGGACCTACGAGCAGTACTTC | CSVELAGTYEQYF
TRBD1 | NA | TRBJ1-2 | TRBV28 | TGTGCCAGCAGTCCCCCGGGACAGGGGGTGTCGGGCTATGGCTACACCTTC | CASSPPGQGVSGYGYTF
NA | NA | TRBJ1-4 | TRBV6-6 | TGTGCCAGCAGACGGGAAAAACTGTTTTTT | CASRREKLFF
NA | NA | TRBJ2-7 | TRBV7-8 | TGTGCCAGCAGCTTAGACGGGAGTGGGTACGAGCAGTACTTC | CASSLDGSGYEQYF
TRBD1 | NA | TRBJ2-7 | TRBV29-1 | TGCAGCGTTGTAAGGAGAGACAGGGCATCCCCCTACGAGCAGTACTTC | CSVVRRDRASPYEQYF
NA | NA | TRBJ2-7 | TRBV5-1 | TGCGCCAGCAGCTTGGGGCAGGGAGCCTACGAGCAGTACTTC | CASSLGQGAYEQYF
TRBD1 | NA | TRBJ1-2 | TRBV15 | TGTGCCACCAGCAGAGAGGGGACAGGAACCCATTCAGCCCTCTACACCTTC | CATSREGTGTHSALYTF
NA | NA | TRBJ1-2 | TRBV29-1 | TGCAGCGCTGAGGGATTCTCGAACTATGGCTACACCTTC | CSAEGFSNYGYTF
TRBD1 | once | TRBJ1-6 | TRBV9 | TGTGCCAGCAGCGGATTGACAGGGCTTAATTCACCCCTCCACTTT | CASSGLTGLNSPLHF
NA | NA | TRBJ1-1 | TRBV27 | TGTGCCAGCAGTTCAGGGTGGGGAAGGTCTGAAGCTTTCTTT | CASSSGWGRSEAFF
NA | few | TRBJ1-6 | TRBV27 | TGTGCCAGCAGTTTAAGGGACCCTCGATCACCCCTCCACTTT | CASSLRDPRSPLHF
NA | NA | TRBJ1-6 | TRBV5-1 | TGCGCCAGCAGCCCCGGGAGTTTCGGGGATAATTCACCCCTCCACTTT | CASSPGSFGDNSPLHF
NA | NA | TRBJ2-7 | TRBV5-4 | TGTGCCAGCAGCACGTCAGGGAGCTCCTACGAGCAGTACTTC | CASSTSGSSYEQYF
NA | NA | TRBJ1-5 | TRBV7-9 | TGTGCCAGCAGCCTACAGGGTCGGGGTGTGCAGCCCCAGCATTTT | CASSLQGRGVQPQHF
TRBD2 | NA | TRBJ2-7 | TRBV7-2 | TGTGCCAGCAGCCCAGGACTAGCGGGAGGCTACGAGCAGTACTTC | CASSPGLAGGYEQYF
TRBD1 | NA | TRBJ1-1 | TRBV4-1 | TGCGCCAGCAGCCAAGACAGGGGGCACACTGAAGCTTTCTTT | CASSQDRGHTEAFF
NA | NA | TRBJ1-5 | TRBV9 | TGTGCCAGCAGCGCGAGGCCGGGTGCCAATCAGCCCCAGCATTTT | CASSARPGANQPQHF
NA | NA | TRBJ2-7 | TRBV28 | TGTGCCAGCAGCTTTACGGGTCCCACCTACGAGCAGTACTTC | CASSFTGPTYEQYF
NA | few | TRBJ1-2 | TRBV6-9 | TGTGCCAGCATGCCAGGGAACTATGGCTACACCTTC | CASMPGNYGYTF
NA | NA | TRBJ1-1 | TRBV6-1 | TGTGCCAGCCCCCTGGACGGGAACACTGAAGCTTTCTTT | CASPLDGNTEAFF
TRBD1 | once | TRBJ1-2 | TRBV27 | TGTGCCAGCGCCCACGGACAGGATTATGGCTACACCTTC | CASAHGQDYGYTF
TRBD2 | NA | TRBJ2-7 | TRBV30 | TGTGCCTGGAGTGTACAAGTGGGGGGGGCCTACGAGCAGTACTTC | CAWSVQVGGAYEQYF
TRBD2 | few | TRBJ2-3 | TRBV7-6 | TGTGCCAGCAGCGCAGGACTAGCGGGAGGCTCAGGCACAGATACGCAGTATTTT | CASSAGLAGGSGTDTQYF
NA | few | TRBJ2-7 | TRBV11-2 | TGTGCCAGCAGTTTTGCCGCTTTATCGGGGATCTCCTACGAGCAGTACTTC | CASSFAALSGISYEQYF
TRBD1 | NA | TRBJ1-3 | TRBV4-3 | TGCGCCAGCAGCCCGGGGACAGGAAACTCTGGAAACACCATATATTTT | CASSPGTGNSGNTIYF
NA | NA | TRBJ2-5 | TRBV5-1 | TGCGCCAGCAGCTTGACAGGGTCCCTTAGGCGAGAGACCCAGTACTTC | CASSLTGSLRRETQYF
NA | NA | TRBJ1-1 | TRBV18 | TGTGCCAGCTCACCACTCCCCCGGGCACCTGAAGCTTTCTTT | CASSPLPRAPEAFF
NA | NA | TRBJ2-3 | TRBV30 | TGTGCCTGGAGTTGGAGCCTAGCCTACACAGATACGCAGTATTTT | CAWSWSLAYTDTQYF
NA | NA | TRBJ2-5 | TRBV30 | TGTGCCTGGACCCACGCCACCTTTGAAGAGACCCAGTACTTC | CAWTHATFEETQYF
TRBD1 | NA | TRBJ2-2 | TRBV10-2 | TGCGCCAGCAGCGCGGACAGGGGGAAGGGGGAGCTGTTTTTT | CASSADRGKGELFF
NA | NA | TRBJ2-7 | TRBV5-1 | TGCGCCAGCAGTTACGGGCTAACCTACGAGCAGTACTTC | CASSYGLTYEQYF
NA | NA | TRBJ1-3 | TRBV19 | TGTGCCAGTAGTATGTACGGAATCTCTGGAAACACCATATATTTT | CASSMYGISGNTIYF
NA | NA | TRBJ1-2 | TRBV14 | TGTGCCAGCAGCCAAGAGGGTCCAAACTATGGCTACACCTTC | CASSQEGPNYGYTF
TRBD2 | NA | TRBJ2-1 | TRBV13 | TGTGCCAGCAGCTCGAGACTAGCGATCGACAATGAGCAGTTCTTC | CASSSRLAIDNEQFF
NA | NA | TRBJ2-7 | TRBV11-3 | TGTGCCAGCAGCCCAAAGGACACGAGCTCCTACGAGCAGTACTTC | CASSPKDTSSYEQYF
NA | NA | TRBJ2-7 | TRBV11-2 | TGTGCCAGCAGCTTAGTGTCACCCGCCTACGAGCAGTACTTC | CASSLVSPAYEQYF
TRBD1 | NA | TRBJ1-2 | TRBV2 | TGTGCCAGCAGCTCGGACAGGGGGCGAGGCTACACCTTC | CASSSDRGRGYTF
NA | NA | TRBJ2-1 | TRBV6-5 | TGTGCCAGCAGCTATAGCGGACTCTCCTACAATGAGCAGTTCTTC | CASSYSGLSYNEQFF